This T cell receptor (beta chain) was obtained from a study of shared clonotypes between healthy human individuals. Overall study: Donor ages ranged 18 to 49 years: a couple of women, a few men.

TCRdb's copy holds only in-frame clones and misses some; the assay was immunoSEQ multiplex PCR. The data show roughly 1,000,000 clones, 75% to 80% seen once. Germline CDR1 is MNHEY and CDR2 is SMNVEV (reference sequence). V was pared by 8 bases and J by 5 bases, with 9 bases of the junction left unmatched. CDR3 length: 14 residues. The V call is TRBV27, the J call TRBJ2-7; 10 bases line up with TRBD2. This TCR was recovered from a man between 18 and 35 years old in good health. Some clones in this sample may be carry-over from other donors' samples. The sample was memory CD4+ T cells from PBMCs. Sample subset: CD45RA-negative fraction. CDR3 coding DNA: TGTGCCAGCTCATTCACCGGACTAGCGGACGAGCAGTACTTC. It is translated as CASSFTGLADEQYF.